The entry below gives a single T cell receptor (beta chain) sequence along with its context. Which antigen it targets is not known. Base qualities are not provided; no much larger clone lies one nucleotide away. The library was made by 5' RACE. The instrument given in TCRdb is NextSeq 500. In the TCR library protocol, a unique molecular identifier was attached to each TCR cDNA molecule so that PCR and sequencing errors could be corrected. As for the authors' bioinformatics: TCR identification, UMI-based error correction and CDR3 extraction were all carried out with Decombinator tools. Expanded TCRs were defined as those above a frequency of 2 per 1,000, corresponding to the top 1% of the tumor frequency distribution. Renyi diversity was calculated using the R vegan package after each repertoire was subsampled 100 times to 5,000 TCRs. CDR3 similarity networks were built from amino acid triplet string-kernel similarity, with CDR3s being connected when pairwise similarity was above 0.82. TCRdb's own reprocessing of the public reads used fastp at Q25 and MiXCR and kept productive beta chains. All rows with the same CDR3 protein become a single entry with the most common DNA and genes. TCRdb's processing, not the authors' own work, is the source of the V and J calls. The sample has around 20,000 distinct CDR3 sequences on record, almost 10% of them singletons. Approximately 21% of the sample belongs to the ten largest clones.

The label giving this sample's time point can be read as: blood at routine non-recurrence follow-up after resection. For TCR sequencing, whole RNA was extracted from tumor and nontumor lung tissue, or from cryopreserved PBMC samples, and no cell sorting was done. Only patients for whom sufficient RNA was available from at least two tumor regions were selected for TCR sequencing. This sample is part of a study of spatial heterogeneity in lung cancer (dated by TCRdb to the late 2010s). Background for the entire study: The donors were some 76 patients from the lung TRACERx cohort who had early-stage, untreated non-small cell lung cancer. In the raw uncorrected reads, each unique combination of TCR and UMI appeared more than ten times on average. Both alpha and beta chains were TCR-sequenced in roughly 200 tumor regions, under 85 matched nontumor lung samples and around 50 PBMC samples obtained at surgery. Nonsynonymous mutation counts, determined by whole-exome sequencing of tumor tissue, were related to TCR repertoire features. More beta-chain than alpha-chain transcripts were consistently detected, likely reflecting higher beta-chain transcript abundance. TCR alpha and beta repertoires were quantitatively compared across multiple tumor regions, matched nontumor lung and blood in non-small cell lung cancer. Follow-up PBMC samples were sequenced whenever available, with a median time to follow-up of roughly 22 months after resection.

Paper-wide results and their limitations: Comparisons of baseline and follow-up blood repertoires included only 15 or so patients. Additional single-cell paired TCR alpha and beta sequencing was considered necessary to confirm, at a functional level, the hypothesis that regional TCRs recognize regional mutations. Ubiquitous expanded tumor TCRs were detected in blood more often at tumor resection than at routine follow-up.

The specimen was PBMCs, collected at follow-up. The receptor was isolated from a male donor with early-stage non-small cell lung cancer.

The bases read TGTGCCAGCAGATTCACACAGGGGGATGGAGAGACCCAGTACTTC. Its product reads: CASRFTQGDGETQYF. The chain links TRBV28 with TRBJ2-5, with 8 bases matching TRBD1. Trimmed from V: 6 bases; trimmed from J: 4 bases; junction bases lacking a gene match: 10. The germline V gene sets CDR1 to MDHEN and CDR2 to SYDVKM. From cysteine to phenylalanine, the CDR3 is 15 amino acids long. CDR3 DNA only is kept here, 45 bases in frame from base 1. Joined to the reference TRBV28 and TRBJ2-5 proteins, this CDR3 gives the full variable domain: DVKVTQSSRYLVKRTGEKVFLECVQDMDHENMFWYRQDPGLGLRLIYFSYDVKMKEKGDIPEGYSVSREKKERFSLILESASTNQTSMYLCASRFTQGDGETQYFGPGTRLLVL.